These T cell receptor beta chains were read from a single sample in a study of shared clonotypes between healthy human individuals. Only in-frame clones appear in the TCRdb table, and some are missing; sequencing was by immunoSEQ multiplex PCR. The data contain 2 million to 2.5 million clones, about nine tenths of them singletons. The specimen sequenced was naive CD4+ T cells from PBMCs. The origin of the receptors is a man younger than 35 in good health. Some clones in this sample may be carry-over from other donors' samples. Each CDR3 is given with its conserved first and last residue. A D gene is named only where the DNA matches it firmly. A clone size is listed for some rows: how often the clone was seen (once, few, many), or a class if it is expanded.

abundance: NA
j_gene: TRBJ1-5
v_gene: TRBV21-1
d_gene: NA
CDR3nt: TGTGCCAGCAGCAAAGGGAGGCGGCAGCCCCAGCATTTT
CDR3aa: CASSKGRRQPQHF

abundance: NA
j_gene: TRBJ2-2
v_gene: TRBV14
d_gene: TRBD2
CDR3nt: TGTGCCAGCAGCCAAGTTCACGGGAGGGCCAACACCGGGGAGCTGTTTTTT
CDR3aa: CASSQVHGRANTGELFF

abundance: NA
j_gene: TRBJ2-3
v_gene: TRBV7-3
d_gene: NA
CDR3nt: TGTGCCAGCAGATCAAATGCCGGGACGCGGGAGTATTTT
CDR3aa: CASRSNAGTREYF

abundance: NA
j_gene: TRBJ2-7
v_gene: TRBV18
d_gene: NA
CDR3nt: TGTGCCAGCTCACCACCAGCTACCTCCTACGAGCAGTACTTC
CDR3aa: CASSPPATSYEQYF

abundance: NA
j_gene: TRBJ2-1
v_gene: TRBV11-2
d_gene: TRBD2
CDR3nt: TGTGCCAGCAGCTACCGGACTAGCGGGAGGGCTAAGAATGAGCAGTTCTTC
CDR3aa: CASSYRTSGRAKNEQFF

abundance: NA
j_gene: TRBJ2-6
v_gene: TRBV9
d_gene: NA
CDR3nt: TGTGCCAGCAGCCCAGCGGGTACATCTGGGGCCAACGTCCTGACTTTC
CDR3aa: CASSPAGTSGANVLTF

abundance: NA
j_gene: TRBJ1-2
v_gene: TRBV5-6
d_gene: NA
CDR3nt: TGTGCCAGCAGTCTCTATCCGGTTGCTAACTATGGCTACACCTTC
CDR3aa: CASSLYPVANYGYTF

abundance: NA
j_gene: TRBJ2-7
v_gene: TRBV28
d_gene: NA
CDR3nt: TGTGCCAGCAGCCCCTATGACGGGACCTACGAGCAGTACTTC
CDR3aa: CASSPYDGTYEQYF

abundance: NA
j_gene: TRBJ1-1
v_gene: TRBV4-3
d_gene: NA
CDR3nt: TGCGCCAGCAGCCAGGAGCGGACAGCGAACACTGAAGCTTTCTTT
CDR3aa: CASSQERTANTEAFF

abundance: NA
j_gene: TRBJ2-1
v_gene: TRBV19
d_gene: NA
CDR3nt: TGTGCCAGTAGAGGCAGGCCTTACAATGAGCAGTTCTTC
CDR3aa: CASRGRPYNEQFF

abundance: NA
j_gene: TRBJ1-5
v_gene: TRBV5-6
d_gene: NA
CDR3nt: TGTGCCAGCAGCTTGACAGGAGAAAATCAGCCCCAGCATTTT
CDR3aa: CASSLTGENQPQHF

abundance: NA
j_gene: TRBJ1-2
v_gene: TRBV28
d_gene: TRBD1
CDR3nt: TGTGCCAGCAGGAAGAAACCAGGGGGCTTAGGTTATTACACCTTC
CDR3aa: CASRKKPGGLGYYTF

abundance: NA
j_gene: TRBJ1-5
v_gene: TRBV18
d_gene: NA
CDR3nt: TGTGCCAGCTCACGTGACGGGGGTTCGGTTGATCAGCCCCAGCATTTT
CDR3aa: CASSRDGGSVDQPQHF

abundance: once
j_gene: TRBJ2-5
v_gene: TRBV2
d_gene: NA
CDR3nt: TGTGCCAGCAGTGTTATCCGGGGGCTGGGAGAGACCCAGTACTTC
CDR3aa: CASSVIRGLGETQYF

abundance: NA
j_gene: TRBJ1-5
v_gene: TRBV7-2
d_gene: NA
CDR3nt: TGTGCCAGCAGCTTAGTCGGGGGCGCCGCCGGCCATCAGCCCCAGCATTTT
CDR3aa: CASSLVGGAAGHQPQHF

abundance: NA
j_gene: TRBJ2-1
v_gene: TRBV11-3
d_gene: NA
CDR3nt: TGTGCCAGCAGCTTAGATCGCGATGAGCAGTTCTTC
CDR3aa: CASSLDRDEQFF

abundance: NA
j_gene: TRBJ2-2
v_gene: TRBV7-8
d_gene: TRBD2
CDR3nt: TGTGCCAGCAGCCCCCGGTGGAGCGGGAGTGGTACCGGGGAGCTGTTTTTT
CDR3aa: CASSPRWSGSGTGELFF

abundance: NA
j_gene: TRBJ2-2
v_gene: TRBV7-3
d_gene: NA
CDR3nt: TGTGCCAGCAGCCTAATCGGCAACCTCAACACCGGGGAGCTGTTTTTT
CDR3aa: CASSLIGNLNTGELFF

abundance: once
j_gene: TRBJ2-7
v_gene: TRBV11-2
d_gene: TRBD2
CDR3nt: TGTGCCAGCAGCGCACCACGCGGGAGCTGGTACGAGCAGTACTTC
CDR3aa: CASSAPRGSWYEQYF

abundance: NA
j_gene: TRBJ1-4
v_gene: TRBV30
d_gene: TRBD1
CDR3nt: TGTGCCTGGAGTTCCGGGACAGGGATTGAAAAACTGTTTTTT
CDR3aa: CAWSSGTGIEKLFF

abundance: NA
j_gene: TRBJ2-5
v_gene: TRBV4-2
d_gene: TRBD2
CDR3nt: TGTGCCAGCAGCCAAACCGGGACTAGCGCTTACCAAGAGACCCAGTACTTC
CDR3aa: CASSQTGTSAYQETQYF

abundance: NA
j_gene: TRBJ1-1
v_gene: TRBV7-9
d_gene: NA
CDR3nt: TGTGCCAGCAGCACCGGACGGGACCACTACACTGAAGCTTTCTTT
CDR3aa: CASSTGRDHYTEAFF

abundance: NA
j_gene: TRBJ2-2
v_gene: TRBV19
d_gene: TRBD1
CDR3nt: TGTGCCAGTCTCAGGACAGGGGGCTCCGGGGAGCTGTTTTTT
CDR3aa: CASLRTGGSGELFF

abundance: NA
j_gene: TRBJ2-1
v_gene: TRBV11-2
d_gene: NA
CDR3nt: TGTGCCAGCAGCTTAGTCTTCGGGGACTACAATGAGCAGTTCTTC
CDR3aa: CASSLVFGDYNEQFF

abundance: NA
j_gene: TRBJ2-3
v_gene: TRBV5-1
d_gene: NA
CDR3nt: TGCGCCAGCAGCTTGGATAGCTCGGCTAGCACAGATACGCAGTATTTT
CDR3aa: CASSLDSSASTDTQYF

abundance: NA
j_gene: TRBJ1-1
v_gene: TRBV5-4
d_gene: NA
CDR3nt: TGTGCCAGCAGCTTGGTTTCAGCAGGGGTTCCCACTGAAGCTTTCTTT
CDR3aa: CASSLVSAGVPTEAFF

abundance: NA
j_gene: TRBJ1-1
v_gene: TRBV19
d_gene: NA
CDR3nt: TGTGCCAGTAGTATCTCCGGGAGGAAGGGAGCTTTCTTT
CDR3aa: CASSISGRKGAFF

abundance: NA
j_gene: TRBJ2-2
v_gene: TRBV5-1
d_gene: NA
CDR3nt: TGCGCCAGCAGCTCGGGAAGCCAGCGAACGAACACCGGGGAGCTGTTTTTT
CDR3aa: CASSSGSQRTNTGELFF

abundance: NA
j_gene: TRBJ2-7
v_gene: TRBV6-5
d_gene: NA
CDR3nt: TGTGCCAGCAGCAAGAGCGGCTCCTACGAGCAGTACTTC
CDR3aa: CASSKSGSYEQYF

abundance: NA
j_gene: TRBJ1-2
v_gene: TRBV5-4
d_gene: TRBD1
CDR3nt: TGTGCCAGCAGCTTTCAGGGGGATGGCTACACCTTC
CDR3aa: CASSFQGDGYTF